This TCR beta chain was found in a study of radiotherapy plus CTLA-4 blockade in lung cancer. Study-wide findings and caveats: Radiotherapy was combined with ipilimumab, and tumor-derived TCR clones then expanded in blood. Early blood T cell clone changes and increased post-radiation serum interferon-beta were reportedly the strongest response predictors.

Assay used: immunoSEQ multiplex PCR; TCRdb lists only in-frame clones, some missing. This sample has more than 95,000 clones, with approximately 74% found just once. Per the germline V gene, CDR1 is SGHRS and CDR2 is YFSETQ. The CDR3 consists of 17 residues. V dropped 0 bases and J dropped 0 bases, with 13 bases sitting between them. This clone was found a few times. As yet, its antigen is unknown. The study treated chemo-refractory metastatic non-small-cell lung cancer patients with focal radiation plus ipilimumab CTLA-4 blockade. This chain joins TRBV5-1 and TRBJ1-3; no clear D. This clonotype originated in a human donor with non-small cell lung cancer who had a partial response to radiotherapy plus ipilimumab. Some clones in this sample may be carry-over from other donors' samples. Sequencing used peripheral blood, obtained from a patient treated with radiotherapy plus ipilimumab. CDR3 loop: CASSLVSQDFSGNTIYF. CDR3 nucleotides: TGCGCCAGCAGCTTGGTTTCGCAGGACTTCTCTGGAAACACCATATATTTT.